This passage covers 30 T cell receptor beta chains from one sample sequenced in a study of cytomegalovirus exposure and HLA in healthy donors (dated by TCRdb to the late 2010s). Libraries were prepared through the immunoSEQ multiplex PCR assay. The multiplex PCR relied on a mix of 60 forward primers for TCR Vbeta segments and 13 reverse primers for TCR Jbeta segments. As stored in TCRdb, this immuneACCESS dataset retains in-frame rearrangements with V and J assigned. A fraction of the clones does not appear; measured against another copy, unresolved V genes explain less than half of the discrepancy, and the remainder lacks a known reason. The sample's table covers about 140,000 clones. The ten largest clones represent over 2% of the sample. Sample: PBMCs. These receptors were collected from a young woman in good health and CMV-seronegative.

The chain carries TRBV19 and TRBJ1-3, with D tentatively TRBD1 (5 bases). Trimming pared 3 bases from V and 0 bases from J, leaving 9 bases between. The germline V gene encodes CDR1 LNHDA and CDR2 SQIVND (reference sequence). CDR3 length: 15 residues. CDR3: CASSIGGFSGNTIYF. CDR3 coding DNA: TGTGCCAGTAGTATTGGGGGGTTCTCTGGAAACACCATATATTTT.

J is TRBJ1-2 and V is TRBV19, with 8 bases that match TRBD1. There are 14 residues in the CDR3. The junction had 4 bases not matched to a gene; V was cut back by 3 bases and J by 4 bases. CDR1 LNHDA and CDR2 SQIVND come from the germline V gene (reference sequence). This chain's CDR3 is CASSIGQGVYGYTF. CDR3 DNA sequence: TGTGCCAGTAGTATTGGACAGGGCGTCTATGGCTACACCTTC.

This chain joins TRBV7-8 and TRBJ2-1; the match to TRBD2 covers 7 bases. This CDR3 contains 14 residues. With V trimmed by 6 bases and J by 5 bases, 7 bases remained unmatched. From germline, CDR1 is SGHVS and CDR2 FQNEAQ. DNA of the CDR3: TGTGCCAGCAGTTTGGGCGGGAGTCACAATGAGCAGTTCTTC. This translates into CASSLGGSHNEQFF.

This chain joins TRBV25-1 and TRBJ1-4; no reliable D call. V lost 3 bases and J 1 base, leaving 12 bases between the germline ends. CDR1 is MGHDK, CDR2 SYGVNS, per germline. This CDR3 spans 16 amino acids. This CDR3 is CASSDLVGETNEKLFF. In DNA, the CDR3 is TGTGCCAGCAGTGATCTCGTGGGAGAAACTAATGAAAAACTGTTTTTT.

The rearrangement links TRBV7-9 to TRBJ2-6; tentative D call: TRBD1 (6 bases). With 8 bases removed from V and 4 bases from J, the gap between germline ends came to 12 bases. Germline CDR1 and CDR2: SEHNR and FQNEAQ (reference sequence). The CDR3 is 14 residues long. The CDR3 here is CASSLGAGANVLTF. The DNA for the CDR3 is TGTGCCAGCTCACTGGGGGCGGGGGCCAACGTCCTGACTTTC.

The chain recombines TRBV19 with TRBJ1-2; tentatively, D is TRBD1 (6 bases). Per germline, CDR1 LNHDA and CDR2 SQIVND (reference sequence). The CDR3 runs 14 residues. V lost 6 bases and J 2 bases, leaving 13 bases between the germline ends. The DNA of the CDR3 is TGTGCCAGTAGAAACACGGACAGAAACTATGGCTACACCTTC. It specifies CASRNTDRNYGYTF.

The chain has TRBV7-9 and TRBJ2-5; 8 bases fit TRBD1. The V gene end was trimmed by 4 bases and the J gene end by 3 bases; junction bases not matched to a gene: 4. The CDR3 contains 14 residues. Germline CDR1 reads SEHNR; CDR2 reads FQNEAQ (reference sequence). The DNA for the CDR3 is TGTGCCAGCAGCTCAGGACAGGGTGAAGAGACCCAGTACTTC. Protein product: CASSSGQGEETQYF. Complete variable domain (other parts from reference TRBV7-9 and TRBJ2-5): DTGVSQNPRHKITKRGQNVTFRCDPISEHNRLYWYRQTLGQGPEFLTYFQNEAQLEKSRLLSDRFSAERPKGSFSTLEIQRTEQGDSAMYLCASSSGQGEETQYFGPGTRLLVL.

This sequence joins TRBV4-2 and TRBJ1-1; D may be TRBD1 (5 bases). CDR1 is LGHNA, CDR2 YNFKEQ, per germline. Trimming removed 2 bases at V and 2 bases at J, with 12 bases between. This CDR3 spans 15 amino acids. CDR3 protein: CASSQPRATNTEAFF. In DNA form, the CDR3 reads TGTGCCAGCAGCCAACCCAGGGCCACCAACACTGAAGCTTTCTTT.

The chain links TRBV4-1 to TRBJ2-7, with unresolved D. Germline V gene lookup returns CDR1 MGHRA and CDR2 YSYEKL. The CDR3 extends over 12 amino acids. The V gene lost 3 bases and the J gene lost 0 bases, with 3 bases spanning the gap. The CDR3 reads CASSHFSYEQYF. The CDR3, as DNA: TGCGCCAGCAGCCACTTCTCCTACGAGCAGTACTTC.

The gene calls are TRBV5-1 and TRBJ1-1; TRBD1 agrees at 10 bases. This CDR3 spans 18 amino acids. V was clipped by 0 bases and J by 4 bases; unmatched bases: 12. CDR1 is SGHRS and CDR2 is YFSETQ in the germline V gene. The CDR3 spells CASSLAGQGTNRATEAFF. CDR3 nucleotide sequence: TGCGCCAGCAGCTTGGCGGGACAGGGGACTAACCGGGCCACTGAAGCTTTCTTT.

V gene TRBV5-8 combines with J gene TRBJ1-2; D is perhaps TRBD1 (5 bases). Germline V CDR1 and CDR2: SGHTS, YDEGEE. Trimming took 1 base from V and 3 from J, leaving 16 bases between them. The CDR3 runs 16 residues. Written as DNA, the CDR3 is TGTGCCAGCAGCTTGCAACTTTGGACAAAGGACTATGGCTACACCTTC. This sequence encodes CASSLQLWTKDYGYTF.

This chain connects TRBV5-5 to TRBJ2-7; 8 bases align to TRBD2. The CDR3 is made up of 12 amino acids. Germline V gives CDR1 SGHKS, CDR2 YYEKEE (reference sequence). Trimming cost V 2 bases and J 12 bases; bases outside gene matches: 7. CDR3 region: CASSLSSLAGYF. Written as DNA, the CDR3 is TGTGCCAGCAGCTTAAGCTCTCTAGCGGGGTACTTC.

The chain uses TRBV27 and TRBJ2-3; unclear D gene. CDR1 is MNHEY, CDR2 SMNVEV, per germline (reference sequence). V lost 3 bases to trimming and J lost 1 base, with 11 bases between them. The CDR3 totals 15 residues. The CDR3: CASSFFLGGTDTQYF. Written as DNA, the CDR3 is TGTGCCAGCAGTTTTTTCTTGGGCGGCACAGATACGCAGTATTTT.

This chain connects TRBV6-5 to TRBJ1-1; 8 nucleotides match TRBD1. This CDR3 spans 15 amino acids. Germline CDR1 and CDR2: MNHEY and SVGAGI. Trimming removed 2 bases from V and 4 bases from J; junction bases left unmatched: 6. The CDR3 DNA reads TGTGCCAGCAGTTACAGCGCCGACAGGGGCACTGAAGCTTTCTTT. This encodes CASSYSADRGTEAFF.

CDR3 region: CATGGGNQPQHF. CDR3 bases: TGTGCCACGGGGGGGGGCAATCAGCCCCAGCATTTT. This sequence joins TRBV6-5 and TRBJ1-5; tentative D call: TRBD1 (5 bases). With 10 bases removed from V and 2 bases from J, the gap between germline ends came to 9 bases. The CDR3 runs to 12 residues. Germline V gene sequence: CDR1 MNHEY, CDR2 SVGAGI.

The chain combines TRBV7-9 with TRBJ1-5; D possibly corresponds to TRBD1 (6 bases). This CDR3 is built from 15 residues. Germline CDR1 SEHNR, CDR2 FQNEAQ (reference sequence). Trimming left V 4 bases short and J 3 bases short, with 13 bases between. DNA of the CDR3: TGTGCCAGCAGCTGGGTAGCAGGGGCCAATCAGCCCCAGCATTTT. It encodes CASSWVAGANQPQHF.

The J gene is TRBJ2-3, the V gene TRBV10-3; 8 nucleotides align to TRBD2. The V gene end was trimmed by 0 bases and the J gene end by 0 bases; junction bases not matched to a gene: 8. CDR1 is ENHRY, CDR2 SYGVKD, per germline. The CDR3 contains 18 residues. The CDR3 sequence: CAISESVAGPSSTDTQYF. CDR3 DNA: TGTGCCATCAGTGAGTCGGTAGCGGGACCGTCTAGCACAGATACGCAGTATTTT.

The CDR3 coding sequence is TGTGCCAGCAGCTTCGCCGTGACTAGCGGAACAGATACGCAGTATTTT. As protein: CASSFAVTSGTDTQYF. The V and J genes are TRBV7-8 and TRBJ2-3; TRBD2 matches 9 bases. The CDR3 spans 16 residues. The V segment lost 3 bases and the J segment 3 bases; nucleotides outside the gene matches: 7. Germline V lookup: CDR1 SGHVS, CDR2 FQNEAQ.

J is TRBJ2-1 and V is TRBV21-1; whether TRBD2, the table's D call, matches the DNA was not checked. TRBV21-1 is classified as a pseudogene. The CDR3 totals 16 residues. The CDR3 reads CASSNGTSGSINEQFF. The CDR3 bases are TGTGCCAGCAGCAATGGGACTAGCGGGAGTATTAATGAGCAGTTCTTC.

The rearrangement joins TRBV19 to TRBJ1-5; tentative D call: TRBD1 (5 bases). Per the germline V gene, CDR1 is LNHDA and CDR2 is SQIVND (reference sequence). V dropped 7 bases and J dropped 0 bases, with 13 bases sitting between them. The CDR3 spans 15 residues. DNA for the CDR3: TGTGCCAGTACCTCCGAACAGGATAGCAATCAGCCCCAGCATTTT. This gives the protein CASTSEQDSNQPQHF.

The chain has TRBV5-1 and TRBJ1-1, with TRBD1 matching over 7 bases. Germline trimming cut 3 bases from V and 3 bases from J; bases unmatched to any gene: 8. This CDR3 is 15 amino acids long. Germline assignment: CDR1 SGHRS and CDR2 YFSETQ. CDR3 residues: CASSWRTGGYTEAFF. The DNA for the CDR3 is TGCGCCAGCAGCTGGAGGACAGGCGGATACACTGAAGCTTTCTTT.

The V and J genes are TRBV29-1 and TRBJ2-7; D not resolved. The CDR3 covers 12 residues. The ends were cut back, 2 bases at V and 3 bases at J, with 8 bases in the middle. Per germline, CDR1 SQVTM and CDR2 ANQGSEA. CDR3 sequence: CSVEMADYEQYF. The DNA for the CDR3 is TGCAGCGTTGAAATGGCAGACTACGAGCAGTACTTC.

The chain combines TRBV4-1 with TRBJ2-7, with 11 bases matching TRBD2. V was pared by 0 bases and J by 7 bases, with 5 bases of the junction left unmatched. CDR1 and CDR2 (germline): MGHRA, YSYEKL. The CDR3 length is 15 residues. Here the CDR3 reads CASSQEGLAAREQYF. The CDR3 DNA is TGCGCCAGCAGCCAAGAGGGACTAGCGGCGCGGGAGCAGTACTTC.

The chain is built from TRBV19 and TRBJ2-3; D remains ambiguous. V dropped 6 bases and J dropped 1 base, with 11 bases sitting between them. CDR1 is LNHDA, CDR2 SQIVND, per germline (reference sequence). This CDR3 has 14 amino acids. This chain's CDR3 is CASRSIQGTDTQYF. DNA of the CDR3: TGTGCCAGTAGATCCATCCAGGGCACAGATACGCAGTATTTT.

The rearrangement joins TRBV20-1 to TRBJ2-4; D unclear. Trimming took off 1 base at V and 6 bases at J, with 4 bases between the two ends. In germline, CDR1 is DFQATT, CDR2 SNEGSKA (reference sequence). There are 11 residues in the CDR3. CDR3 sequence (DNA): TGCAGTGCTAGAGCCGGAAACATTCAGTACTTC. Translated: CSARAGNIQYF.

Regarding this clone: The sample contains more than one DNA sequence encoding this CDR3. J is TRBJ2-1 and V is TRBV19, with D possibly matching TRBD2 (7 bases). This CDR3 has 14 amino acids. Germline lookup yields CDR1 LNHDA and CDR2 SQIVND (reference sequence). The V and J ends lost 3 bases and 2 bases respectively, with 8 bases between them. The CDR3 coding sequence is TGTGCCAGTAGTATCGGGGGGCCCTACAATGAGCAGTTCTTC. As protein: CASSIGGPYNEQFF.

J is TRBJ1-2 and V is TRBV30, with 12 bases lining up with TRBD1. CDR3 size: 13 residues. Trimming cost V 5 bases and J 8 bases; bases outside gene matches: 6. Germline CDR1 is GTSNPN and CDR2 is SVGIG (reference sequence). For the CDR3, the DNA is TGTGCCTGGGCGGGACAGGGGGCCCGGGGCTACACCTTC. This codes for CAWAGQGARGYTF.

DNA for the CDR3: TGTGCCATCAGTGAGTCCAATAGGGGGAACACTGAAGCTTTCTTT. It translates to CAISESNRGNTEAFF. The V and J genes are TRBV10-3 and TRBJ1-1, with D possibly TRBD1 on 5 matching bases. The CDR3 runs 15 residues. The V gene lost 0 bases and the J gene lost 1 base, with 9 bases spanning the gap. Germline CDR1 is ENHRY and CDR2 is SYGVKD.

V usage is TRBV5-1 and J usage is TRBJ2-3; 8 bases map to TRBD2. The CDR3 is 16 amino acids. V was pared by 4 bases and J by 6 bases, with 13 bases of the junction left unmatched. Germline V gene lookup returns CDR1 SGHRS and CDR2 YFSETQ. The CDR3 DNA is TGCGCCAGCAGCCAACCGCCGGGACTAGTGCCGGATACGCAGTATTTT. It yields the protein CASSQPPGLVPDTQYF.

This chain uses TRBV7-2 with TRBJ2-3; 11 bases line up with TRBD2. The junction had 6 bases not matched to a gene; V was cut back by 5 bases and J by 2 bases. Per germline, CDR1 SGHTA and CDR2 FQGNSA. CDR3 length: 16 residues. CDR3 residues: CASSMGLAVLTDTQYF. The CDR3 DNA sequence: TGTGCCAGCAGCATGGGACTAGCGGTACTCACAGATACGCAGTATTTT. The full variable domain, with the rest looked up from reference TRBV7-2 and TRBJ2-3, is GAGVSQSPSNKVTEKGKDVELRCDPISGHTALYWYRQSLGQGLEFLIYFQGNSAPDKSGLPSDRFSAERTGGSVSTLTIQRTQQEDSAVYLCASSMGLAVLTDTQYFGPGTRLTVL.